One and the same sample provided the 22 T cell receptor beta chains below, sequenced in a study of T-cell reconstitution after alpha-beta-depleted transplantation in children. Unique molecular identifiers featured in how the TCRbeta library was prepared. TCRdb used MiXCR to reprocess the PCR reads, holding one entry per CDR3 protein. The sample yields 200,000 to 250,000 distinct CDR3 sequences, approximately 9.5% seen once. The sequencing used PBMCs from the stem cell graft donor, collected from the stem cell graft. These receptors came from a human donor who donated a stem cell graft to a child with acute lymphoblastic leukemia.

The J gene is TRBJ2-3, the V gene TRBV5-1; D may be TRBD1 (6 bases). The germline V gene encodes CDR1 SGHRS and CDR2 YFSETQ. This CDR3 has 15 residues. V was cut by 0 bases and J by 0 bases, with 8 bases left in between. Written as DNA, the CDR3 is TGCGCCAGCAGCTTGGGGACAGAAAGCACAGATACGCAGTATTTT. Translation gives CASSLGTESTDTQYF.

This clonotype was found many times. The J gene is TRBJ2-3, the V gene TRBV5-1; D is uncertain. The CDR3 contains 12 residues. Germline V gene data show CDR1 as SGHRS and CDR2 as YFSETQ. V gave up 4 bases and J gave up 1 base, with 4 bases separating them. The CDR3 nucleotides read TGCGCCAGCAGCGCACGCACAGATACGCAGTATTTT. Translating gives CASSARTDTQYF.

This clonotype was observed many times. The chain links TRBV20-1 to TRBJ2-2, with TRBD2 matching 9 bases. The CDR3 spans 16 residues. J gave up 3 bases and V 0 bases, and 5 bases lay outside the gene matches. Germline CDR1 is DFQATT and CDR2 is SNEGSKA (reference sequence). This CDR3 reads CSARDAAGGDTGELFF. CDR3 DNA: TGCAGTGCTAGAGATGCGGCGGGGGGGGACACCGGGGAGCTGTTTTTT.

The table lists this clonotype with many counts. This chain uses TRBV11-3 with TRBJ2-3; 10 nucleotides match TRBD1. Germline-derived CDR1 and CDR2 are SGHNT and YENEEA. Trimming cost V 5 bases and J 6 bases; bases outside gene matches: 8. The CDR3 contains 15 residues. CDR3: CASSTRQGAGDTQYF. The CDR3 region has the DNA TGTGCCAGCAGCACCCGACAGGGGGCCGGGGATACGCAGTATTTT.

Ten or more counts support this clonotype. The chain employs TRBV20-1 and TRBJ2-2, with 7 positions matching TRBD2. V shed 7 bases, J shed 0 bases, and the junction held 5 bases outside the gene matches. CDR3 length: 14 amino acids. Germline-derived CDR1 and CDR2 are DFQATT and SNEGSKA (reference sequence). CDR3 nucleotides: TGCAGTGTGGGGGGGATCACGAACACCGGGGAGCTGTTTTTT. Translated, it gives CSVGGITNTGELFF.

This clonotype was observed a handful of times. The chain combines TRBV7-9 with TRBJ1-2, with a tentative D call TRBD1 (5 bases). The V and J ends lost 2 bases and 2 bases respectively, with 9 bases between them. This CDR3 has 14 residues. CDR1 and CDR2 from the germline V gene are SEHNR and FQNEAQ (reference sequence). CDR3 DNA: TGTGCCAGCAGCTTACCAGGGCTAAACTATGGCTACACCTTC. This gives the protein CASSLPGLNYGYTF.

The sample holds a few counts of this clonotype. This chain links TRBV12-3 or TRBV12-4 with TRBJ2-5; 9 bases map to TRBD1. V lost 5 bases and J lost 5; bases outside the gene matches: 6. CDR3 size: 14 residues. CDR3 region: CASSNRDREETQYF. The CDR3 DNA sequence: TGTGCCAGCAGTAACCGGGACAGGGAGGAGACCCAGTACTTC.

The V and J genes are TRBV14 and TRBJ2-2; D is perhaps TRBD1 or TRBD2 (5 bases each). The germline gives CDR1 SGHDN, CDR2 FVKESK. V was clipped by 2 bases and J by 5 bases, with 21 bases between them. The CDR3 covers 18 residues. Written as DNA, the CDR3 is TGTGCCAGCAGCCAATCTCCCGGGACGTCAGCTTTTACCGGGGAGCTGTTTTTT. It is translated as CASSQSPGTSAFTGELFF.

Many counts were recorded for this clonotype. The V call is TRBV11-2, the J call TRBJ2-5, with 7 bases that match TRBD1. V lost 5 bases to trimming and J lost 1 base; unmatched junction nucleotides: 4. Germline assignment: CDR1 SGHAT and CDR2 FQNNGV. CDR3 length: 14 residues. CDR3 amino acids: CASSRQGFQETQYF. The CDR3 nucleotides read TGTGCCAGCAGCCGACAGGGCTTCCAAGAGACCCAGTACTTC. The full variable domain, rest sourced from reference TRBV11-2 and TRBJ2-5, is EAGVAQSPRYKIIEKRQSVAFWCNPISGHATLYWYQQILGQGPKLLIQFQNNGVVDDSQLPKDRFSAERLKGVDSTLKIQPAKLEDSAVYLCASSRQGFQETQYFGPGTRLLVL.

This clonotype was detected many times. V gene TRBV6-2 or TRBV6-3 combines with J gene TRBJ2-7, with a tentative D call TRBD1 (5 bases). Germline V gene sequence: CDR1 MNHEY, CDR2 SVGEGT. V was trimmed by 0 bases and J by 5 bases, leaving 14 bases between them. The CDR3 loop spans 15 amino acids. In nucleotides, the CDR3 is TGTGCCAGCAGTTACTCGGCAGGGAATCTTGACGAGCAGTACTTC. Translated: CASSYSAGNLDEQYF.

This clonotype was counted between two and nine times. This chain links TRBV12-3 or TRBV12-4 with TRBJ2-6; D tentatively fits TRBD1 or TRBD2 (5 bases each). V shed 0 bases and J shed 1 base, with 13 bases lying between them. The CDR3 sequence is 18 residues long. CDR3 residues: CASSLALGRLSGANVLTF. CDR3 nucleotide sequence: TGTGCCAGCAGTTTAGCGTTGGGACGGCTTTCTGGGGCCAACGTCCTGACTTTC.

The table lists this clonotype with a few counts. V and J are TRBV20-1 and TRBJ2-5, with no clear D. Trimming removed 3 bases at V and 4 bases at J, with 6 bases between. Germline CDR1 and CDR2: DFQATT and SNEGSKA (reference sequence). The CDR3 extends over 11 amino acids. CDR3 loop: CSASGGETQYF. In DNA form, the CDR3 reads TGCAGTGCTAGCGGCGGAGAGACCCAGTACTTC.

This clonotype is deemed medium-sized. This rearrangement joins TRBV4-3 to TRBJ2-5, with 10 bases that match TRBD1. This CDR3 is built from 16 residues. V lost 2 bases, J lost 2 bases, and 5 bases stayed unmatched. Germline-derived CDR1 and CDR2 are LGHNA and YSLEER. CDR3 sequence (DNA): TGCGCCAGCAGCCAATCTACGGGACAGGGGCAAGAGACCCAGTACTTC. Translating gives CASSQSTGQGQETQYF.

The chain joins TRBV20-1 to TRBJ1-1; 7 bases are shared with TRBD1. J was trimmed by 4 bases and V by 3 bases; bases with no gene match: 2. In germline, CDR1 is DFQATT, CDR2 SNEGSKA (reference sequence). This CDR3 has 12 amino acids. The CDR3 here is CSASSGGTEAFF. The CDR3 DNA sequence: TGCAGTGCTAGCTCAGGGGGCACTGAAGCTTTCTTT.

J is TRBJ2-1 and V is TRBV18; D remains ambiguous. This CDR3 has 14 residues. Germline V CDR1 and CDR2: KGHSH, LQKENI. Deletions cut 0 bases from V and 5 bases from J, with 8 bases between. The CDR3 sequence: CASSPPIRDNEQFF. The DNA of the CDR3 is TGTGCCAGCTCACCACCGATAAGGGACAATGAGCAGTTCTTC.

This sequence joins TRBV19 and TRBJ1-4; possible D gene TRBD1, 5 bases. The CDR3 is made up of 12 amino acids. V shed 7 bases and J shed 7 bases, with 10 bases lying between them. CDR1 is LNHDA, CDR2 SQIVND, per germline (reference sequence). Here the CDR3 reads CASTPGREKLFF. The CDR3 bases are TGTGCCAGTACTCCGGGGCGTGAAAAACTGTTTTTT. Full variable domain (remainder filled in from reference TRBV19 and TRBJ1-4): DGGITQSPKYLFRKEGQNVTLSCEQNLNHDAMYWYRQDPGQGLRLIYYSQIVNDFQKGDIAEGYSVSREKKESFPLTVTSAQKNPTAFYLCASTPGREKLFFGSGTQLSVL.

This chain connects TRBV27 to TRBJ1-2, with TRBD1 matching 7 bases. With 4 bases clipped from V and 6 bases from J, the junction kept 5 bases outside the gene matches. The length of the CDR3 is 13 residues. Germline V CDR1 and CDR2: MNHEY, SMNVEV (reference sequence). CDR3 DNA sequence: TGTGCCAGCAGTTCCCACGACAGGGATGGCTACACCTTC. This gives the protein CASSSHDRDGYTF.

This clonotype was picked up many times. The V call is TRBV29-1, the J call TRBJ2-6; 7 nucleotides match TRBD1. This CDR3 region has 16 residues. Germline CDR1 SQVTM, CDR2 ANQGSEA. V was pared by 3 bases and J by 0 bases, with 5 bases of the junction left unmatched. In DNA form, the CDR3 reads TGCAGCGTTGAGGGGTACAGGGGCTCTGGGGCCAACGTCCTGACTTTC. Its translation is CSVEGYRGSGANVLTF.

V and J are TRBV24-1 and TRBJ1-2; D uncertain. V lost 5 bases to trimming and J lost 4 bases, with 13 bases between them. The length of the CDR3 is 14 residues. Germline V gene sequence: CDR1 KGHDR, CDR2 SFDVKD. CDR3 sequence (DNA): TGTGCCACCAGTGGATCAGCCCTAGGCTATGGCTACACCTTC. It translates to CATSGSALGYGYTF.

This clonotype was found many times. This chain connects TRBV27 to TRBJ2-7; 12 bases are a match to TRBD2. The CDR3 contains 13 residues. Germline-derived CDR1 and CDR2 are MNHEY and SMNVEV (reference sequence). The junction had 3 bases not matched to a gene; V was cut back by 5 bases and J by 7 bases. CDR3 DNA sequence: TGTGCCAGCAGTCTGGGACTAGCGGGTGAGCAGTACTTC. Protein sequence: CASSLGLAGEQYF.

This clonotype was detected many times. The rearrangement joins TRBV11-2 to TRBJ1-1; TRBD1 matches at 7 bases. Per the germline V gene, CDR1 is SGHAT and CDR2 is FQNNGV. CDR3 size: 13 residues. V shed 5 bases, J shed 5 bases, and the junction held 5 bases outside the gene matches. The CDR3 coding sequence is TGTGCCAGCAGCACGAACAGGGGAACTGAAGCTTTCTTT. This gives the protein CASSTNRGTEAFF.

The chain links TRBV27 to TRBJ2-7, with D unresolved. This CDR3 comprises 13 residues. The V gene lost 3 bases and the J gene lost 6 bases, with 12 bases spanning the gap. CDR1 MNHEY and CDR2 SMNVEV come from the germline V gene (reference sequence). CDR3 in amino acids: CASSLRRDGEQYF. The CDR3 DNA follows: TGTGCCAGCAGTTTGAGAAGGGATGGCGAGCAGTACTTC.